The 27 T cell receptor beta chains below all came from one sample that was sequenced in a study of blood T cell repertoires in COVID-19 (dated by TCRdb to the early 2020s). Libraries were prepared through the immunoSEQ multiplex PCR assay. Imported from immuneACCESS, the table was reduced by TCRdb to in-frame sequences with V and J called. These copies leave out some clones; in studies compared against another copy, an unresolved V gene accounts for under half, and the cause of the remainder is not known. Recorded for this sample are around 160,000 clones; approximately 87% of them occurred a single time. Jointly, the top ten make up roughly 1.2% of the sample. The sequenced sample was PBMCs or T cells enriched from blood (not recorded which). These receptors were collected from a woman aged 25 to 45 with acute COVID-19.

This rearrangement joins TRBV27 to TRBJ2-3, with D unresolved. V gave up 5 bases and J gave up 5 bases, with 11 bases separating them. This CDR3 contains 13 residues. The germline V gene has CDR1 MNHEY and CDR2 SMNVEV (reference sequence). The CDR3 sequence is CASSPNPGDTQYF. The CDR3 DNA is TGTGCCAGCAGTCCCAACCCGGGAGATACGCAGTATTTT.

This clone was seen a few times. This sequence joins TRBV12-3 or TRBV12-4 and TRBJ2-7; weak D call: TRBD2 (6 bases). The CDR3 sequence is 12 residues long. V shed 4 bases and J shed 3 bases, with 7 bases lying between them. CDR3 sequence: CASSWGDYEQYF. CDR3 DNA: TGTGCCAGCAGTTGGGGGGACTACGAGCAGTACTTC.

The rearrangement uses TRBV5-1 and TRBJ1-2; 11 bases map to TRBD1. In germline, CDR1 is SGHRS, CDR2 YFSETQ. V gave up 4 bases and J gave up 5 bases; unmatched junction bases: 10. The CDR3 runs to 16 residues. CDR3 region: CASSTGTGGMGYGYTF. Written as DNA, the CDR3 is TGCGCCAGCAGCACCGGGACAGGGGGTATGGGGTATGGCTACACCTTC.

The chain combines TRBV5-6 with TRBJ1-4; no clear D gene. V lost 2 bases, J lost 0 bases, and 14 bases lay in between. The germline CDR1 and CDR2 sequences are SGHDT and YYEEEE. The CDR3 loop spans 17 amino acids. CDR3 in DNA: TGTGCCAGCAGCTTCTTGTACAGCCTTGCAACTAATGAAAAACTGTTTTTT. Amino acid sequence: CASSFLYSLATNEKLFF.

This rearrangement joins TRBV1 to TRBJ2-1; TRBD2, the table's D call, was not compared with the DNA. TRBV1 is a documented pseudogene. CDR3 length: 16 residues. The CDR3 reads CTSSQDSSSGRREQFF. In DNA form, the CDR3 reads TGCACCAGCAGCCAAGATTCCTCTAGCGGGAGGAGAGAGCAGTTCTTC.

The rearrangement links TRBV7-3 to TRBJ2-3; perhaps TRBD2 as D (6 bases). Looked up from germline, CDR1 is SGHTA and CDR2 is FQGTGA. The ends were cut back, 2 bases at V and 0 bases at J, with 12 bases in the middle. This CDR3 has 16 amino acids. The CDR3 loop reads CASSLDGGTSTDTQYF. The CDR3, as DNA: TGTGCCAGCAGCTTAGACGGCGGGACCAGCACAGATACGCAGTATTTT.

This chain links TRBV19 with TRBJ2-3; TRBD2 agrees at 7 bases. J was trimmed by 8 bases and V by 11 bases; bases with no gene match: 10. Per germline, CDR1 LNHDA and CDR2 SQIVND (reference sequence). This CDR3 contains 12 residues. The chain's CDR3 is CASRGPGGTQYF. CDR3 sequence (DNA): TGTGCCTCCCGAGGGCCGGGGGGTACGCAGTATTTT.

The chain uses TRBV6-2 or TRBV6-3 and TRBJ2-7; TRBD2 agrees at 7 bases. Trimming cost V 2 bases and J 2 bases; bases outside gene matches: 12. Germline values: CDR1 MNHEY, CDR2 SVGEGT. The CDR3 totals 17 residues. CDR3 sequence (DNA): TGTGCCAGCAGTTACCCAGGCCCAAGTGCGGGAGCCTACGAGCAGTACTTC. It yields the protein CASSYPGPSAGAYEQYF.

The chain couples TRBV7-3 to TRBJ2-1; 10 bases align to TRBD2. J gave up 10 bases and V 3 bases, and 12 bases lay outside the gene matches. The CDR3 extends over 16 amino acids. CDR1 is SGHTA, CDR2 FQGTGA, per germline. The CDR3 DNA reads TGTGCCAGCAGCTTGGGAAGCGGGAGGGCCGGAGGAGAGCAGTTCTTC. It is translated as CASSLGSGRAGGEQFF.

The rearrangement uses TRBV30 and TRBJ1-5, with 7 bases matching TRBD1. The CDR3 is 13 amino acids. V was pared by 5 bases and J by 4 bases, with 5 bases of the junction left unmatched. Looked up from germline, CDR1 is GTSNPN and CDR2 is SVGIG (reference sequence). The CDR3 sequence: CAWANRGNQPQHF. The DNA of the CDR3 is TGTGCCTGGGCTAACAGGGGAAATCAGCCCCAGCATTTT.

The V gene is TRBV4-1, the J gene TRBJ2-5, with 7 nucleotides matching TRBD2. The ends lost 8 bases at V and 5 bases at J; junction bases unmatched: 8. The CDR3 length is 13 residues. CDR1 MGHRA and CDR2 YSYEKL come from the germline V gene. The CDR3 here is CASGAGAWETQYF. The CDR3 coding sequence is TGCGCCAGCGGGGCGGGAGCGTGGGAGACCCAGTACTTC.

CDR3 sequence: CASSKESGSQTQYF. The CDR3 nucleotides are TGTGCCAGCAGCAAGGAAAGCGGGTCGCAGACCCAGTACTTC. This chain links TRBV6-6 with TRBJ2-5, with a possible D match to TRBD2 (6 bases). The CDR3 has 14 amino acids. Germline lookup yields CDR1 MNHNY and CDR2 SVGAGI (reference sequence). Trimming pared 6 bases from V and 6 bases from J, leaving 17 bases between.

This chain links TRBV7-2 with TRBJ1-1; possibly TRBD1 for D (5 bases). V was cut by 1 base and J by 2 bases, with 14 bases left in between. Germline values: CDR1 SGHTA, CDR2 FQGNSA. The CDR3 is 16 residues long. CDR3 nucleotides: TGTGCCAGCAGCTTAGTCTTTTGGGGGGAAAACACTGAAGCTTTCTTT. This codes for CASSLVFWGENTEAFF.

The chain links TRBV28 to TRBJ1-2; tentatively, D is TRBD1 (5 bases). This CDR3 has 15 residues. V lost 2 bases and J 3 bases, leaving 13 bases between the germline ends. The germline gives CDR1 MDHEN, CDR2 SYDVKM. CDR3 amino acids: CASSLMGGSYYGYTF. The DNA of the CDR3 is TGTGCCAGCAGTTTAATGGGGGGGTCCTACTATGGCTACACCTTC.

The V and J genes are TRBV5-6 and TRBJ2-2; the match to TRBD2 covers 10 bases. This CDR3 has 16 amino acids. The germline gives CDR1 SGHDT, CDR2 YYEEEE. The V and J ends lost 0 bases and 4 bases, in that order; junction bases with no gene match: 3. CDR3 in DNA: TGTGCCAGCAGCTTGGAACTAGCGGGATTCACCGGGGAGCTGTTTTTT. As protein: CASSLELAGFTGELFF.

The rearrangement joins TRBV24-1 to TRBJ2-3; the match to TRBD1 covers 8 bases. The J segment lost 1 base and the V segment lost 4 bases, leaving 0 bases of the junction unmatched. Germline lookup yields CDR1 KGHDR and CDR2 SFDVKD. The CDR3 sequence is 14 residues long. The CDR3 protein is CATSEGQGTDTQYF. As DNA, the CDR3 is TGTGCCACCAGTGAGGGACAGGGCACAGATACGCAGTATTTT.

J is TRBJ1-5 and V is TRBV28; 8 nucleotides match TRBD1. The CDR3 is 13 residues long. In germline, CDR1 is MDHEN, CDR2 SYDVKM. V lost 7 bases and J lost 5; bases outside the gene matches: 4. The DNA for the CDR3 is TGTGCCAGCACGGACAGGGCGGATCAGCCCCAGCATTTT. Translating gives CASTDRADQPQHF.

The chain employs TRBV5-4 and TRBJ2-5, with 10 bases identical to TRBD1. The CDR3 runs to 16 residues. The V gene end was trimmed by 4 bases and the J gene end by 2 bases; junction bases not matched to a gene: 8. Germline V gene data show CDR1 as SGHNT and CDR2 as YYREEE (reference sequence). The CDR3 protein is CASSKTGTGVQETQYF. The CDR3 DNA reads TGTGCCAGCAGCAAAACCGGGACAGGGGTACAAGAGACCCAGTACTTC.

The gene calls are TRBV10-3 and TRBJ1-4; no firm D call. CDR1 and CDR2 (germline): ENHRY, SYGVKD. This CDR3 contains 14 residues. V was clipped by 3 bases and J by 0 bases, with 5 bases between them. The CDR3 reads CAISETATNEKLFF. As DNA, the CDR3 is TGTGCCATCAGTGAAACAGCAACTAATGAAAAACTGTTTTTT.

The rearrangement joins TRBV30 to TRBJ2-1, with D maybe TRBD2 (5 bases). The V and J ends lost 1 base and 4 bases respectively, with 14 bases between them. The germline gives CDR1 GTSNPN, CDR2 SVGIG (reference sequence). The CDR3 contains 15 residues. Here the CDR3 DNA reads TGTGCCTGGAGTGGCGCTAGCCATACTTACAATGAGCAGTTCTTC. It translates to CAWSGASHTYNEQFF.

V and J are TRBV9 and TRBJ2-1, with D maybe TRBD2 (5 bases). The CDR3 is 13 amino acids. Germline-derived CDR1 and CDR2 are SGDLS and YYNGEE. Trimming took 0 bases from V and 9 from J, leaving 10 bases between them. The chain's CDR3 is CASSVEPGTEQFF. The DNA for the CDR3 is TGTGCCAGCAGCGTAGAACCGGGAACTGAGCAGTTCTTC.

The V gene is TRBV19, the J gene TRBJ2-3, with TRBD1 matching over 9 bases. The CDR3 is 13 residues long. The junction had 4 bases not matched to a gene; V was cut back by 9 bases and J by 3 bases. From germline, CDR1 is LNHDA and CDR2 SQIVND (reference sequence). The chain's CDR3 is CASGTGWTDTQYF. Written as DNA, the CDR3 is TGTGCCAGCGGGACAGGGTGGACAGATACGCAGTATTTT.

The chain recombines TRBV4-1 with TRBJ1-1, with 12 bases aligning to TRBD1. Per the germline V gene, CDR1 is MGHRA and CDR2 is YSYEKL. This CDR3 spans 16 amino acids. V was clipped by 1 base and J by 5 bases; unmatched bases: 5. The CDR3 loop reads CASSQAGTGGFTEAFF. As DNA, the CDR3 is TGCGCCAGCAGCCAAGCGGGGACAGGGGGCTTTACTGAAGCTTTCTTT.

This clone appeared a few times. The genes are TRBV19 and TRBJ2-7; weak D call: TRBD1 (5 bases). Germline assignment: CDR1 LNHDA and CDR2 SQIVND (reference sequence). This CDR3 contains 15 residues. Trimming removed 3 bases at V and 3 bases at J, with 15 bases between. CDR3 DNA: TGTGCCAGTAGTATCACCCAGGGTTGGGGCTACGAGCAGTACTTC. It translates to CASSITQGWGYEQYF.

V usage is TRBV19 and J usage is TRBJ1-4, with D tentatively TRBD1 (6 bases). CDR3 size: 15 residues. The V and J ends lost 8 bases and 0 bases respectively, with 13 bases between them. Germline V gene lookup returns CDR1 LNHDA and CDR2 SQIVND (reference sequence). The CDR3 DNA reads TGTGCCAGTGGCGACAGGAGATCAACTAATGAAAAACTGTTTTTT. Protein: CASGDRRSTNEKLFF.

This chain links TRBV28 with TRBJ2-7, with TRBD2 identical over 9 bases. The germline V gene has CDR1 MDHEN and CDR2 SYDVKM. Trimming at V came to 3 bases and at J to 2 bases, leaving 8 bases not matched to a gene. The CDR3 runs to 16 residues. Here the CDR3 reads CASSLYPSGNAYEQYF. In DNA form, the CDR3 reads TGTGCCAGCAGTTTGTATCCTAGCGGGAATGCCTACGAGCAGTACTTC.

The rearrangement joins TRBV20-1 to TRBJ2-7; a possible D gene is TRBD1 (6 bases). The CDR3 totals 11 residues. V lost 6 bases to trimming and J lost 8 bases, with 14 bases between them. Germline-derived CDR1 and CDR2 are DFQATT and SNEGSKA (reference sequence). The CDR3 nucleotides are TGCAGTGCCCCATCAGGGGATAAGCAGTACTTC. The encoded protein is CSAPSGDKQYF.